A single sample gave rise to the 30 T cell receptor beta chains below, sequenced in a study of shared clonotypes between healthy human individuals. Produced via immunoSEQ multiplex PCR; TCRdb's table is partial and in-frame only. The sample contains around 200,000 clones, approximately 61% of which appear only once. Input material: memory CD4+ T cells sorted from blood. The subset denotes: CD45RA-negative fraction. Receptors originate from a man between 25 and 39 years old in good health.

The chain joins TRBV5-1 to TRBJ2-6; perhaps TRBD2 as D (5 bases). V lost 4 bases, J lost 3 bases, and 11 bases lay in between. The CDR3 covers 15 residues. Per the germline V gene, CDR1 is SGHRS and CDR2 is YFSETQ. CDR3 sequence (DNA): TGCGCCAGCAGCGGCGGACTGGGTGGGGCCAACGTCCTGACTTTC. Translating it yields CASSGGLGGANVLTF.

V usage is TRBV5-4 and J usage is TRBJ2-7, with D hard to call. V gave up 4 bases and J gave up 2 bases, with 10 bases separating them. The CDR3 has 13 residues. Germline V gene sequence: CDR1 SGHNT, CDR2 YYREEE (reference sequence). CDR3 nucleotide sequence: TGTGCCAGCAGCGTAGACCAGACCTACGAGCAGTACTTC. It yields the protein CASSVDQTYEQYF.

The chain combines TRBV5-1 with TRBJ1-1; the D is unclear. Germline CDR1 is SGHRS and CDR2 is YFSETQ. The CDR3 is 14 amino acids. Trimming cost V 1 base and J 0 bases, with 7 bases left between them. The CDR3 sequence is CASSLTALNTEAFF. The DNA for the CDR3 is TGCGCCAGCAGCTTGACAGCCCTGAACACTGAAGCTTTCTTT.

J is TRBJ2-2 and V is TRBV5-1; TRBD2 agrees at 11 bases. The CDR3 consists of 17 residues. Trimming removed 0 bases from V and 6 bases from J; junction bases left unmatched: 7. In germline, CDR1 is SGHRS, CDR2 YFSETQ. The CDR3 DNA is TGCGCCAGCAGCTTGGCCCTTGGGACTAGCGGCCCCGGGGAGCTGTTTTTT. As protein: CASSLALGTSGPGELFF.

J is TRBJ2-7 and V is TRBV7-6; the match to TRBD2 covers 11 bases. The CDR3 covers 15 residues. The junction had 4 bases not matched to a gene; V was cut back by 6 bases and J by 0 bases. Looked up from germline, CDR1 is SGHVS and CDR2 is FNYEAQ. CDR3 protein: CASSRTSGSSYEQYF. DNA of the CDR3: TGTGCCAGCAGTCGAACTAGCGGGAGCTCCTACGAGCAGTACTTC. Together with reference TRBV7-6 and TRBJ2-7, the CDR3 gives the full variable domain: GAGVSQSPRYKVTKRGQDVALRCDPISGHVSLYWYRQALGQGPEFLTYFNYEAQQDKSGLPNDRFSAERPEGSISTLTIQRTEQRDSAMYRCASSRTSGSSYEQYFGPGTRLTVT.

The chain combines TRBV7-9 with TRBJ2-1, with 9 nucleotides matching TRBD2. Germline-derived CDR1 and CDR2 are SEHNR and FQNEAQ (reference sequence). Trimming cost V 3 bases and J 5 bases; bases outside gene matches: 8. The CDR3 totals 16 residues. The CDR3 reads CASSFSLAGANNEQFF. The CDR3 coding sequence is TGTGCCAGCAGCTTCTCCTTAGCGGGAGCTAACAATGAGCAGTTCTTC.

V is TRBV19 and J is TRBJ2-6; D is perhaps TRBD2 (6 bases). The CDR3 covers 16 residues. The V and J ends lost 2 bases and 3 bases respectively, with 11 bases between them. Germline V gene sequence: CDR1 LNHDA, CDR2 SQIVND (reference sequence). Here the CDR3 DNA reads TGTGCCAGTAGTATACCCCGCGGGGATGGGGCCAACGTCCTGACTTTC. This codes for CASSIPRGDGANVLTF.

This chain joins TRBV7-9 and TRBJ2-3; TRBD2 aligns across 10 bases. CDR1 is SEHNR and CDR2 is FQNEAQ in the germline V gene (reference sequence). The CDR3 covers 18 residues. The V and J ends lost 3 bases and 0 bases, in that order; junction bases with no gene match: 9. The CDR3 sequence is CASSFAATSGTSTDTQYF. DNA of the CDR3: TGTGCCAGCAGCTTCGCAGCTACTAGCGGGACTAGCACAGATACGCAGTATTTT. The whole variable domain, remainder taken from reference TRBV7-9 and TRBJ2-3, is DTGVSQNPRHKITKRGQNVTFRCDPISEHNRLYWYRQTLGQGPEFLTYFQNEAQLEKSRLLSDRFSAERPKGSFSTLEIQRTEQGDSAMYLCASSFAATSGTSTDTQYFGPGTRLTVL.

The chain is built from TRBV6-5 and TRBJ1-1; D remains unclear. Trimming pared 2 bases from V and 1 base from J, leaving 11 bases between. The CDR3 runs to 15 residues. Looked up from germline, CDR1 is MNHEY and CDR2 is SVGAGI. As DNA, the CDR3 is TGTGCCAGCAGTTACGACGCGACACCGAACACTGAAGCTTTCTTT. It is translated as CASSYDATPNTEAFF.

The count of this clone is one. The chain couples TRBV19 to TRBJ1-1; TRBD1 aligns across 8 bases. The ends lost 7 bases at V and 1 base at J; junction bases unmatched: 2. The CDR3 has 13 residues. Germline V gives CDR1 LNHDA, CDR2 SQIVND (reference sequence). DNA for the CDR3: TGTGCCAGTACCCAGGGGGCGAACACTGAAGCTTTCTTT. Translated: CASTQGANTEAFF.

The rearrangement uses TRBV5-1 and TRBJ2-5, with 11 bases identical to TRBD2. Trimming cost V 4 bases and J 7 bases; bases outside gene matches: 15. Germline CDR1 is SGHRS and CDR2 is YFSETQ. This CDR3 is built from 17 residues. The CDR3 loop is CASSPSLTSGVLGTQYF. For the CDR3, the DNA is TGCGCCAGCAGCCCCTCCTTGACTAGCGGGGTCCTTGGGACCCAGTACTTC.

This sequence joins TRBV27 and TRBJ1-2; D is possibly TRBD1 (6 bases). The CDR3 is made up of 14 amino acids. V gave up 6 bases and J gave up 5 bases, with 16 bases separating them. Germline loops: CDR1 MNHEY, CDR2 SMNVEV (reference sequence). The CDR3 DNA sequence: TGTGCCAGCAGAAAAACAGGGAACCTGTATGGCTACACCTTC. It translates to CASRKTGNLYGYTF.

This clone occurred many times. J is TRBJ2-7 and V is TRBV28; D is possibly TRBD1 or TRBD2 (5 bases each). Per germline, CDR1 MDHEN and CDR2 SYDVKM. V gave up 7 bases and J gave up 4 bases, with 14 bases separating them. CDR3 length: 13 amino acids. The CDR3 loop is CASTQPGLYEQYF. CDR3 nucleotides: TGTGCCAGCACACAGCCGGGGCTATACGAGCAGTACTTC.

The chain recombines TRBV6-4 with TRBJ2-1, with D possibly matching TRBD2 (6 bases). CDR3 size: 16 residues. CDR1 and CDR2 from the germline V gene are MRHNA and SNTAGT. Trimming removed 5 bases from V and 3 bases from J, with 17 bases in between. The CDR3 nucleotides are TGTGCCAGCAGTCATTTTGGGGGAGGCAACTACAATGAGCAGTTCTTC. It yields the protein CASSHFGGGNYNEQFF.

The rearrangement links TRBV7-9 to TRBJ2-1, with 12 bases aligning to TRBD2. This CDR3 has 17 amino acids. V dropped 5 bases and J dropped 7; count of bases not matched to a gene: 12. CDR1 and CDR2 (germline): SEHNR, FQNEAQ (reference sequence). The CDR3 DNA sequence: TGTGCCAGCAGCCCTCTAGCGGGAGGGCCGGTATTTAATGAGCAGTTCTTC. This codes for CASSPLAGGPVFNEQFF.

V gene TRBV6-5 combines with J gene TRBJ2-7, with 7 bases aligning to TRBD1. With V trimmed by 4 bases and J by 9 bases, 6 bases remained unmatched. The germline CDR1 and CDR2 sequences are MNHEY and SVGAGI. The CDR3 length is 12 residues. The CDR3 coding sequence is TGTGCCAGCAGTTCCAAGGGACAGACGCAGTACTTC. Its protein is CASSSKGQTQYF.

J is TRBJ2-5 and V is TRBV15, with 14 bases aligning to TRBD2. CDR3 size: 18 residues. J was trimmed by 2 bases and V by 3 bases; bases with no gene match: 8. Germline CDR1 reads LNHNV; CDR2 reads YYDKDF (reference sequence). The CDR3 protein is CATSSGLAGGGGQETQYF. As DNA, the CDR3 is TGTGCCACCAGCAGTGGACTAGCGGGAGGCGGAGGGCAAGAGACCCAGTACTTC.

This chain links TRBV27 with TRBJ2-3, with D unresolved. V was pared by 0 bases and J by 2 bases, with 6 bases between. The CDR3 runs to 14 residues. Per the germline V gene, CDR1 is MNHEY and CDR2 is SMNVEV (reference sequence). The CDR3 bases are TGTGCCAGCAGTTTATCGGTATCCACAGATACGCAGTATTTT. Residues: CASSLSVSTDTQYF.

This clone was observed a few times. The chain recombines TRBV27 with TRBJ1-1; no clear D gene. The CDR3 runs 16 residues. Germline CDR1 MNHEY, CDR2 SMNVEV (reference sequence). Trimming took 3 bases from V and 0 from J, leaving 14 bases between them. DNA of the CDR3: TGTGCCAGCAGTTTGCAGGCAACCTACATGAACACTGAAGCTTTCTTT. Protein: CASSLQATYMNTEAFF.

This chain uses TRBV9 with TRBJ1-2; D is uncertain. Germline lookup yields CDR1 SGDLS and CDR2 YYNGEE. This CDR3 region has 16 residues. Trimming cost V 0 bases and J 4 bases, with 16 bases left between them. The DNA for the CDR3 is TGTGCCAGCAGCGTAGGTCCGACCTCCCCTTTCTATGGCTACACCTTC. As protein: CASSVGPTSPFYGYTF.

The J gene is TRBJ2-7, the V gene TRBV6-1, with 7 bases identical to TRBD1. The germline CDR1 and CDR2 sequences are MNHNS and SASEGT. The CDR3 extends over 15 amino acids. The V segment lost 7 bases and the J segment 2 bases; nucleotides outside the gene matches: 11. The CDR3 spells CASTELRDSPYEQYF. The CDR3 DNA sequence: TGTGCCAGCACGGAGCTACGGGACAGCCCCTACGAGCAGTACTTC.

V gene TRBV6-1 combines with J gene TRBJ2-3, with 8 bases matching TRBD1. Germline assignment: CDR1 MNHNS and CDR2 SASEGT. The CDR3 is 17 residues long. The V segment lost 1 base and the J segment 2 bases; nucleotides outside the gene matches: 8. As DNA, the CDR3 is TGTGCCAGCAGTGAAGGGCGGGACAGGTACTTCACAGATACGCAGTATTTT. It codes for CASSEGRDRYFTDTQYF.

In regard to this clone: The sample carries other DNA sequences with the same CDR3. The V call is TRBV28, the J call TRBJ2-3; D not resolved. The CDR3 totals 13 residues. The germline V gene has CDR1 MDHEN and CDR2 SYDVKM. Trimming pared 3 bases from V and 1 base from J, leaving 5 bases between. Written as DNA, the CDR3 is TGTGCCAGCAGTTTGCAGGGCACAGATACGCAGTATTTT. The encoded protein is CASSLQGTDTQYF.

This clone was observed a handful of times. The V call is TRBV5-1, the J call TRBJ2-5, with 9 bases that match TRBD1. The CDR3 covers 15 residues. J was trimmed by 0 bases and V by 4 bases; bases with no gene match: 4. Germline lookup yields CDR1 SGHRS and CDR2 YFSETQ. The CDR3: CASSDGQGYQETQYF. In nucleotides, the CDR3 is TGCGCCAGCAGCGATGGACAGGGGTACCAAGAGACCCAGTACTTC.

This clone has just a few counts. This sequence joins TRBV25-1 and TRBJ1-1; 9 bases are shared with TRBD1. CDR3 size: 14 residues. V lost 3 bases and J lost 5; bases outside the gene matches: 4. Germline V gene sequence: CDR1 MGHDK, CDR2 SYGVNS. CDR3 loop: CASSDAGQGTEAFF. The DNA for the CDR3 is TGTGCCAGCAGTGACGCGGGACAGGGAACTGAAGCTTTCTTT.

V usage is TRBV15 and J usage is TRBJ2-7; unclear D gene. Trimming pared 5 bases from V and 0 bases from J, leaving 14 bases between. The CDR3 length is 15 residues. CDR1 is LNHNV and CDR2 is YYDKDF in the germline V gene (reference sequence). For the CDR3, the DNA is TGTGCCACCAGCCAAACGTGGGGTGGCTCCTACGAGCAGTACTTC. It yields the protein CATSQTWGGSYEQYF.

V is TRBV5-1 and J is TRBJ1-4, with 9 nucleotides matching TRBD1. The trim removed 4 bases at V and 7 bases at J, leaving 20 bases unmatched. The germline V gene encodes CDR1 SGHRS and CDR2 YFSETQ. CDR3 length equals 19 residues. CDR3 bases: TGCGCCAGCAGCCCTATTCCGGGACAGGGAGGTACCTCGGGTGAAAAACTGTTTTTT. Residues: CASSPIPGQGGTSGEKLFF.

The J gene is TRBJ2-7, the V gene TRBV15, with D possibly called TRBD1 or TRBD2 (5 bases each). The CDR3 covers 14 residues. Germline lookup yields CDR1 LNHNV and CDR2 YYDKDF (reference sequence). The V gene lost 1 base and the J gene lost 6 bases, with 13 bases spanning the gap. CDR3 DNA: TGTGCCACCAGCAGAGGTGTGGCAGGGAGCGAGCAGTACTTC. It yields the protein CATSRGVAGSEQYF.

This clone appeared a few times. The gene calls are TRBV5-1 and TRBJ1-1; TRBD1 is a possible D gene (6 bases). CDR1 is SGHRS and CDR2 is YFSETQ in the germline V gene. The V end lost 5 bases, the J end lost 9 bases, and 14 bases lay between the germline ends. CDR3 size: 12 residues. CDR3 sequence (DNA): TGCGCCAGCAGTTCTACAGGGTCCCAAGCTTTCTTT. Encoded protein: CASSSTGSQAFF.

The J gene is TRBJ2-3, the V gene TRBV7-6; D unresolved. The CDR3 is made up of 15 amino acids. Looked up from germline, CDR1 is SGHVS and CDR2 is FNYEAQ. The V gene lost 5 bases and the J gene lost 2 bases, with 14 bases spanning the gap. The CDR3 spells CASSRDRTYTDTQYF. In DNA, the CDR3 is TGTGCCAGCAGCCGTGACCGGACCTACACAGATACGCAGTATTTT.